The rows below give T cell receptor beta chains drawn from one sample of a study of beta chain features in type 1 diabetes. Generated by immunoSEQ multiplex PCR, the TCRdb table keeps only in-frame clones and is missing some. The data contain 900,000 or so clones, 17% of them singletons. The sample consisted of naive CD4+ T cells from blood. The receptor source for this set is a young woman in good health. Each CDR3 is given with its conserved first and last residue. D genes are given only for firm matches. The size of a clone is reported for some rows only, either as once, few or many, or as a class for expanded clones.

D gene | clone size | J gene | V gene | CDR3 DNA | CDR3 protein
TRBD2 | few | TRBJ2-5 | TRBV19 | TGTGCCAGTAGGGGACTAGCGGGAGTTCAAGAGACCCAGTACTTC | CASRGLAGVQETQYF
. | . | TRBJ2-1 | TRBV7-3 | TGTGCCAGCAGCCCTAGGGTGCTAGCTAACTCTTACAATGAGCAGTTCTTC | CASSPRVLANSYNEQFF
TRBD1 | few | TRBJ2-1 | TRBV7-9 | TGTGCCAGCAGCGGACAGGGGCCAGGCAATGAGCAGTTCTTC | CASSGQGPGNEQFF
TRBD1 | . | TRBJ2-7 | TRBV2 | TGTGCCAGCAGTGAGCCCGGGACAGGGGCCTACGAGCAGTACTTC | CASSEPGTGAYEQYF
. | . | TRBJ2-7 | TRBV18 | TGTGCCAGCTCACCTGGGTTAGGCGGCTCCTACGAGCAGTACTTC | CASSPGLGGSYEQYF
. | . | TRBJ1-2 | TRBV18 | TGTGCCAACTCACCGGACAGTACTAACTATGGCTACACCTTC | CANSPDSTNYGYTF
. | . | TRBJ2-5 | TRBV29-1 | TGCAGCGTTCGTCAGGGAGACGAGACCCAGTACTTC | CSVRQGDETQYF
TRBD2 | few | TRBJ2-2 | TRBV25-1 | TGTGCCAGCAGCATTAGCGGGACCAACACCGGGGAGCTGTTTTTT | CASSISGTNTGELFF
TRBD2 | . | TRBJ2-3 | TRBV5-1 | TGCGCCAGCAGCTTGAGCGGCGGGAGGTCAGATACGCAGTATTTT | CASSLSGGRSDTQYF
. | . | TRBJ2-1 | TRBV2 | TGTGCCAGCAGTGAAAGGCGGGATCCCTACAATGAGCAGTTCTTC | CASSERRDPYNEQFF
TRBD1 | . | TRBJ1-2 | TRBV5-1 | TGCGCCAGCAGCTTTCAGGGTGGACAGGGGGCGGATGGCTACACCTTC | CASSFQGGQGADGYTF
TRBD2 | . | TRBJ2-1 | TRBV19 | TGTGCCAGTTCGACTAGCGCTTACAATGAGCAGTTCTTC | CASSTSAYNEQFF
TRBD2 | . | TRBJ2-5 | TRBV7-2 | TGTGCCAGCAGCTTAGGTCTAGCGGGAGAGACCCAGTACTTC | CASSLGLAGETQYF
. | few | TRBJ1-4 | TRBV15 | TGTGCCACCAGATGGTCGATGGGCTCAGAAAAACTGTTTTTT | CATRWSMGSEKLFF
. | . | TRBJ1-2 | TRBV28 | TGTGCCAGCAGTAATATTAACTATGGCTACACCTTC | CASSNINYGYTF
TRBD2 | . | TRBJ2-6 | TRBV19 | TGTGCCAGTACGGGGGGTCTACGTGCTGGGGCCAACGTCCTGACTTTC | CASTGGLRAGANVLTF
TRBD2 | few | TRBJ2-2 | TRBV9 | TGTGCCAGCAGCGTAGGAAGCGGGAGGAACACCGGGGAGCTGTTTTTT | CASSVGSGRNTGELFF
TRBD2 | . | TRBJ2-5 | TRBV28 | TGTGCCAGCATTCCCGGCGGCGGGAGATTTGAGACCCAGTACTTC | CASIPGGGRFETQYF
TRBD2 | once | TRBJ2-3 | TRBV7-2 | TGTGCCAGCAGCCCCCGCCCTAGCGGGAGAGCGGCAGATACGCAGTATTTT | CASSPRPSGRAADTQYF
TRBD2 | . | TRBJ2-1 | TRBV5-4 | TGTGCCAGCAGCTTGCGGGCGGGAGGGCAAAATGAGCAGTTCTTC | CASSLRAGGQNEQFF
. | . | TRBJ1-6 | TRBV14 | TGTGCCAGCAGCCAGCTGGTAGGTGGCGGACTCCACTTT | CASSQLVGGGLHF
. | few | TRBJ2-7 | TRBV2 | TGTGCCAGCAGTGATGGGGGGGGCCCCGAGCAGTACTTC | CASSDGGGPEQYF
TRBD1 | few | TRBJ2-7 | TRBV7-9 | TGTGCCAGCAGCAAGCGACAGGGCTCCCACGAGCAGTACTTC | CASSKRQGSHEQYF
. | . | TRBJ2-1 | TRBV9 | TGTGCCAGCAGTAAGCTAGGGGGAACAAGGAGCTCCTACAATGAGCAGTTCTTC | CASSKLGGTRSSYNEQFF
. | few | TRBJ2-2 | TRBV19 | TGTGCCAGTAGTAGCCCCCCAGGGGTTCTCACCGGGGAGCTGTTTTTT | CASSSPPGVLTGELFF
. | few | TRBJ2-3 | TRBV5-1 | TGCGCCAGCAGCTTGGCCATTGCAGATACGCAGTATTTT | CASSLAIADTQYF
. | few | TRBJ2-3 | TRBV7-9 | TGTGCCAGCAGCTTACTAGCGTCAGATACGCAGTATTTT | CASSLLASDTQYF
. | . | TRBJ2-1 | TRBV7-3 | TGTGCCAGCAGCTTAATGGGCGGGGCGAACAATGAGCAGTTCTTC | CASSLMGGANNEQFF
. | . | TRBJ2-1 | TRBV4-3 | TGCGCCAGCAGCCCCAGCCTTGCAGGGCGCTCCTACAATGAGCAGTTCTTC | CASSPSLAGRSYNEQFF
TRBD1 | . | TRBJ2-2 | TRBV7-2 | TGTGCCAGCAGCTTGACAGGGGCGAACACCGGGGAGCTGTTTTTT | CASSLTGANTGELFF
. | few | TRBJ2-2 | TRBV25-1 | TGTGCCAGCAGGGCCCGGGGGAACACCGGGGAGCTGTTTTTT | CASRARGNTGELFF
. | few | TRBJ1-1 | TRBV19 | TGTGCCAGTAGTATTGAGTGGCGGAACACTGAAGCTTTCTTT | CASSIEWRNTEAFF
. | few | TRBJ2-7 | TRBV7-9 | TGTGCCAGCAGCTTAGTCGTAGCGGCTCACGAGCAGTACTTC | CASSLVVAAHEQYF
TRBD1 | few | TRBJ2-1 | TRBV18 | TGTGCCAGCTCACCGGGGACAGTTTCCAACACTGAGCAGTTCTTC | CASSPGTVSNTEQFF
TRBD1 | . | TRBJ1-4 | TRBV25-1 | TGTGCCAGCAGTGAATGGGGACAGGGGGAAAAACTGTTTTTT | CASSEWGQGEKLFF
. | few | TRBJ2-4 | TRBV19 | TGTGCCAGTAGTCCCCTGGTAAGGCCGGACATCTTAAAAAACATTCAGTACTTC | CASSPLVRPDILKNIQYF
. | . | TRBJ2-7 | TRBV11-2 | TGTGCCAGCAGTTTTCACCGGGGGCAGTACTTC | CASSFHRGQYF
TRBD1 | . | TRBJ1-2 | TRBV29-1 | TGCAGCGTTTCGGACAGGTTCGGCTATGGCTACACCTTC | CSVSDRFGYGYTF
TRBD1 | . | TRBJ1-1 | TRBV19 | TGTGCCAGTAAAAAGTGGCAGGGGGACACTGAAGCTTTCTTT | CASKKWQGDTEAFF
. | few | TRBJ2-7 | TRBV28 | TGTGCCAGCAGTTTGCCAGCCTCCTACGAGCAGTACTTC | CASSLPASYEQYF
. | . | TRBJ2-3 | TRBV7-9 | TGTGCCAGCAGCCTTTACCACGAGGGAAATACGCAGTATTTT | CASSLYHEGNTQYF
TRBD2 | few | TRBJ2-1 | TRBV28 | TGTGCCAGCAGTTTTCAAGCGGGATTTTACAATGAGCAGTTCTTC | CASSFQAGFYNEQFF
. | . | TRBJ2-7 | TRBV7-9 | TGTGCCAGCAGCGGGCGCGAGCAGTACTTC | CASSGREQYF
. | few | TRBJ2-1 | TRBV28 | TGTGCCAGCAGCCTTGCAGGGGTCAATGAGCAGTTCTTC | CASSLAGVNEQFF
. | . | TRBJ1-4 | TRBV4-2 | TGTGCCAGCAACTACCGGACCCAAGGAGAAAAACTGTTTTTT | CASNYRTQGEKLFF
. | few | TRBJ2-2 | TRBV7-2 | TGTGCCAGCAGCTTAGTAGTAGGTGGCGGGGAGCTGTTTTTT | CASSLVVGGGELFF
. | few | TRBJ1-1 | TRBV18 | TGTGCCAGCTCACCACGGCAGATGAACACTGAAGCTTTCTTT | CASSPRQMNTEAFF
. | . | TRBJ2-2 | TRBV7-9 | TGTGCCAGCAGCTTCAGCGCGAACACCGGGGAGCTGTTTTTT | CASSFSANTGELFF
. | . | TRBJ1-1 | TRBV28 | TGTGCCAGCAGCTCCCGGCGGGGGCTATCTGAAGCTTTCTTT | CASSSRRGLSEAFF
. | . | TRBJ2-5 | TRBV2 | TGTGCCAGCAGTGGGCAGGACCAAGAGACCCAGTACTTC | CASSGQDQETQYF
. | few | TRBJ2-5 | TRBV5-1 | TGCGCCAGCAGCTTGGGTACAGGAAGCCAAGAGACCCAGTACTTC | CASSLGTGSQETQYF
. | few | TRBJ1-2 | TRBV5-4 | TGTGCCAGCAGCGGGCGGGGTTTTACTAACTATGGCTACACCTTC | CASSGRGFTNYGYTF
TRBD2 | few | TRBJ2-5 | TRBV9 | TGTGCCAGCAGTGTACAGGAGCTAGCGGTGGGAGAGACCCAGTACTTC | CASSVQELAVGETQYF
TRBD1 | . | TRBJ2-7 | TRBV4-1 | TGCGCCAGCAGTGAACCGGACAGGGGAAGGTACGAGCAGTACTTC | CASSEPDRGRYEQYF
. | . | TRBJ2-1 | TRBV5-4 | TGTGCCAGCAGCTCCAGGGTAATGGGTGATGAGCAGTTCTTC | CASSSRVMGDEQFF